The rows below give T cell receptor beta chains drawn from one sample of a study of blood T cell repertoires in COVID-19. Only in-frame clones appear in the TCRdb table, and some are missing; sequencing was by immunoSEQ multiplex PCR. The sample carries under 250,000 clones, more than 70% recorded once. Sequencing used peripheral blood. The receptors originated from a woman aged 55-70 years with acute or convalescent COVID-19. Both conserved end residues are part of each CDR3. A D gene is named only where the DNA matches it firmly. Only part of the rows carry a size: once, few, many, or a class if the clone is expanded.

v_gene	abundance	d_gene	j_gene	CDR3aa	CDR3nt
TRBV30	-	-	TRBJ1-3	CAWGRGGNTIYF	TGTGCCTGGGGTCGGGGGGGAAACACCATATATTTT
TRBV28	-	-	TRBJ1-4	CASSFLEKLFF	TGTGCCAGCAGTTTCCTTGAAAAACTGTTTTTT
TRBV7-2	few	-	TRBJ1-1	CASSLGRNTEAFF	TGTGCCAGCAGCTTAGGTAGGAACACTGAAGCTTTCTTT
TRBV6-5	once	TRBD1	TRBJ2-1	CASSYRDRAKQFF	TGTGCCAGCAGTTACCGTGACAGGGCCAAGCAGTTCTTC
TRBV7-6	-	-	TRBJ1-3	CASSSPSYYSGNTIYF	TGTGCCAGCAGCTCCCCGTCGTATTACTCTGGAAACACCATATATTTT
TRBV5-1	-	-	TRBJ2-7	CASSFSFSQGGTYEQYF	TGCGCCAGCAGCTTTTCGTTCTCTCAGGGGGGAACCTACGAGCAGTACTTC
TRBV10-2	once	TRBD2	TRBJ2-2	CASSELGRLNTGELFF	TGCGCCAGCAGTGAGCTCGGGAGGTTGAACACCGGGGAGCTGTTTTTT
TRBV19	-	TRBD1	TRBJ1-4	CASSQGQGTVTNEKLFF	TGTGCCAGTAGCCAAGGACAGGGGACAGTGACTAATGAAAAACTGTTTTTT
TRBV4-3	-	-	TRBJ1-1	CASSQVRGGTEAFF	TGCGCCAGCAGCCAAGTTCGAGGCGGGACTGAAGCTTTCTTT
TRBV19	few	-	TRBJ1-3	CASSIDVRGTHIGNTIYF	TGTGCCAGTAGTATAGATGTAAGGGGGACGCACATCGGAAACACCATATATTTT
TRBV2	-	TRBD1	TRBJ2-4	CASRETGGNIQYF	TGTGCCAGCAGGGAGACAGGGGGAAACATTCAGTACTTC
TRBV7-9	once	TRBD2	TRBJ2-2	CASSPGLAGVGELFF	TGTGCCAGCAGCCCCGGACTAGCGGGAGTCGGGGAGCTGTTTTTT
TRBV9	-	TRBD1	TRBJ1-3	CASSVEVGTAGNTIYF	TGTGCCAGCAGCGTAGAAGTCGGGACAGCTGGAAACACCATATATTTT
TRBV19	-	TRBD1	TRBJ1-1	CASKGVGQGAFF	TGTGCCAGTAAGGGCGTAGGACAGGGAGCTTTCTTT
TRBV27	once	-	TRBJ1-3	CASANLGGASGNTIYF	TGTGCCAGCGCGAACCTCGGAGGGGCCTCTGGAAACACCATATATTTT
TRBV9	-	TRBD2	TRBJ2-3	CASSAGTSGGFSTDTQYF	TGTGCCAGCAGCGCCGGGACTAGCGGGGGTTTTAGCACAGATACGCAGTATTTT
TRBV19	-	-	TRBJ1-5	CASTPGNQPQHF	TGTGCCAGTACCCCTGGCAATCAGCCCCAGCATTTT
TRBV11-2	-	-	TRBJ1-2	CASSLVPRGTYGYTF	TGTGCCAGCAGCTTGGTTCCGCGGGGCACCTATGGCTACACCTTC
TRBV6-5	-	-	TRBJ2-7	CASSSVPTGTNEQYF	TGTGCCAGCAGTTCCGTTCCCACAGGGACAAACGAGCAGTACTTC
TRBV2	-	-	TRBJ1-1	CAIPRGEYTEAFF	TGTGCCATCCCTCGGGGAGAGTACACTGAAGCTTTCTTT
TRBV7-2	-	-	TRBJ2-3	CASSSSAVRTDTQYF	TGTGCCAGCAGCTCCTCAGCGGTACGCACAGATACGCAGTATTTT
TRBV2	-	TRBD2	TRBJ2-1	CASNLAGERNEQFF	TGTGCCAGCAATCTAGCGGGAGAACGCAATGAGCAGTTCTTC
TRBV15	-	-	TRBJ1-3	CATSRDRDTIYF	TGTGCCACCAGCAGAGATAGAGACACCATATATTTT
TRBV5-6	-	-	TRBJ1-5	CASSIQGTRQPQHF	TGTGCCAGCAGCATTCAGGGTACGCGCCAGCCCCAGCATTTT
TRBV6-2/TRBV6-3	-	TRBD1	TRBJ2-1	CASSSGTGVHEQFF	TGTGCCAGCAGCTCCGGGACAGGGGTGCATGAGCAGTTCTTC
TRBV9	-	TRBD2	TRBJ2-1	CASSVTRLAGAYNEQFF	TGTGCCAGCAGCGTAACCCGTCTAGCGGGGGCCTACAATGAGCAGTTCTTC
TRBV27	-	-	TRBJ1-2	CASSSHERVGGYTF	TGTGCCAGCAGTTCCCACGAGCGGGTGGGTGGCTACACCTTC
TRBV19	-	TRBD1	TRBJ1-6	CASMGTGNSPLHF	TGTGCCAGTATGGGGACAGGGAATTCACCCCTCCACTTT
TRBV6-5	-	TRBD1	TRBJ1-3	CASSSGTGLTGNTIYF	TGTGCCAGCAGTTCAGGGACAGGACTAACTGGAAACACCATATATTTT